This T cell receptor (beta chain) came from a study of T cell changes during pregnancy in multiple sclerosis. The CDR3 extends over 15 amino acids. Germline values: CDR1 SEHNR, CDR2 FQNEAQ (reference sequence). Trimming left V 6 bases short and J 2 bases short, with 16 bases between. Method: immunoSEQ multiplex PCR; TCRdb's copy keeps in-frame clones and lacks some. This table holds approximately 70,000 clones, about 92% found once. The V call is TRBV7-9, the J call TRBJ1-1; possibly TRBD1 for D (5 bases). The sequencing here drew on peripheral blood, taken after pregnancy. This receptor was identified in a female donor with multiple sclerosis, enrolled in a pregnancy study. CDR3 DNA: TGTGCCAGCAGTCTAGTGGGCGGGGGTAACACTGAAGCTTTCTTT. Translating gives CASSLVGGGNTEAFF.